The 23 T cell receptor beta chains given below trace back to one sample, sequenced in a study of blood T cell repertoires in COVID-19. Here immunoSEQ multiplex PCR was the method, and the copy in TCRdb shows in-frame clones only, minus some. The sample holds about 68,000 clones, about 87% seen once. The specimen was peripheral blood. All receptors derive from a human donor in a cohort sampled during active COVID-19.

This rearrangement joins TRBV6-5 to TRBJ2-2; 12 bases are a match to TRBD2. Per germline, CDR1 MNHEY and CDR2 SVGAGI. J gave up 7 bases and V 7 bases, and 7 bases lay outside the gene matches. This CDR3 is built from 15 residues. The CDR3 DNA reads TGTGCCAGCACCCCTAGCGGGAGGGCCGTCGGGGAGCTGTTTTTT. Translated: CASTPSGRAVGELFF.

The chain employs TRBV27 and TRBJ2-3, with a tentative D call TRBD2 (5 bases). Trimming removed 10 bases from V and 6 bases from J, with 11 bases in between. The CDR3 extends over 11 amino acids. CDR1 and CDR2 from the germline V gene are MNHEY and SMNVEV (reference sequence). CDR3 protein: CATRRGDTQYF. CDR3 nucleotides: TGTGCCACCCGACGCGGGGATACGCAGTATTTT.

Here the CDR3 reads CASSPRVMSAPGNNEQFF. CDR3 sequence (DNA): TGTGCCAGCAGCCCCCGGGTAATGTCAGCGCCAGGGAACAATGAGCAGTTCTTC. The chain combines TRBV11-2 with TRBJ2-1; perhaps TRBD1 as D (5 bases). CDR1 and CDR2 (germline): SGHAT, FQNNGV. This CDR3 has 18 residues. The ends were cut back, 5 bases at V and 5 bases at J, with 25 bases in the middle.

The chain joins TRBV2 to TRBJ1-4; D is undetermined. The length of the CDR3 is 15 residues. Deletions cut 2 bases from V and 4 bases from J, with 11 bases between. Germline V gene data show CDR1 as SNHLY and CDR2 as FYNNEI. CDR3: CASSEKSGRNEKLFF. Written as DNA, the CDR3 is TGTGCCAGCAGTGAAAAGTCAGGCCGTAATGAAAAACTGTTTTTT.

The rearrangement joins TRBV14 to TRBJ2-1, with 7 bases fitting TRBD1. V lost 5 bases to trimming and J lost 6 bases; unmatched junction nucleotides: 4. Germline lookup yields CDR1 SGHDN and CDR2 FVKESK. This CDR3 contains 13 residues. CDR3 region: CASSDTGVNEQFF. CDR3 nucleotide sequence: TGTGCCAGCAGCGATACAGGGGTCAATGAGCAGTTCTTC.

This chain joins TRBV6-5 and TRBJ1-1, with D hard to call. The germline V gene encodes CDR1 MNHEY and CDR2 SVGAGI. The CDR3 contains 13 residues. V dropped 0 bases and J dropped 6 bases, with 8 bases sitting between them. CDR3 protein: CASSYSSRAEAFF. CDR3 nucleotides: TGTGCCAGCAGTTACTCCTCTCGGGCTGAAGCTTTCTTT.

V usage is TRBV11-1 and J usage is TRBJ2-7; 7 nucleotides match TRBD1. This CDR3 is 14 amino acids long. Germline V gene lookup returns CDR1 SGHAT and CDR2 FQDESV (reference sequence). After removal of 3 bases from V and 4 bases from J, the junction contained 6 bases not matched to a gene. Written as DNA, the CDR3 is TGTGCCAGCAGCTTCCCGGGACAGCCTTACGAGCAGTACTTC. Its translation: CASSFPGQPYEQYF.

This clone occurred once. The chain employs TRBV19 and TRBJ2-7; 11 bases line up with TRBD1. Germline V gene lookup returns CDR1 LNHDA and CDR2 SQIVND (reference sequence). With V trimmed by 3 bases and J by 6 bases, 7 bases remained unmatched. CDR3 length: 15 residues. Here the CDR3 reads CASSINPGTGGEQYF. The CDR3 DNA is TGTGCCAGTAGTATCAACCCGGGGACAGGGGGCGAGCAGTACTTC.

The V call is TRBV10-3, the J call TRBJ1-5; D is ambiguous. Germline V gene sequence: CDR1 ENHRY, CDR2 SYGVKD. V lost 0 bases and J 3 bases, leaving 6 bases between the germline ends. This CDR3 is 14 amino acids long. In DNA form, the CDR3 reads TGTGCCATCAGTGAGTCGCGGTACAATCAGCCCCAGCATTTT. This encodes CAISESRYNQPQHF.

The chain couples TRBV10-3 to TRBJ2-1; TRBD2 matches 10 bases. Germline V CDR1 and CDR2: ENHRY, SYGVKD. This CDR3 comprises 14 residues. The J segment lost 5 bases and the V segment lost 6 bases, leaving 4 bases of the junction unmatched. In DNA, the CDR3 is TGTGCCATCAGGGCTAGCGGGAGAGACAATGAGCAGTTCTTC. Its translation: CAIRASGRDNEQFF.

The CDR3: CASSQARTGNQPQHF. CDR3 sequence (DNA): TGTGCCAGCAGCCAAGCTCGGACAGGGAATCAGCCCCAGCATTTT. This chain connects TRBV4-2 to TRBJ1-5; 8 nucleotides line up with TRBD1. Germline CDR1 LGHNA, CDR2 YNFKEQ. The trim removed 1 base at V and 4 bases at J, leaving 3 bases unmatched. The CDR3 has 15 amino acids.

The genes are TRBV7-6 and TRBJ2-7; 10 bases agree with TRBD2. CDR1 SGHVS and CDR2 FNYEAQ come from the germline V gene. The CDR3 is 16 residues long. Trimming cost V 4 bases and J 1 base; bases outside gene matches: 7. The CDR3 here is CASSYSPGLASYEQYF. CDR3 bases: TGTGCCAGCAGCTACTCGCCGGGACTAGCGTCCTACGAGCAGTACTTC.

The chain employs TRBV2 and TRBJ2-5, with 7 bases identical to TRBD1. Germline V gene sequence: CDR1 SNHLY, CDR2 FYNNEI. V shed 8 bases and J 5 bases; nucleotides not matched to a gene: 5. This CDR3 contains 12 residues. The CDR3 reads CASYRGGETQYF. CDR3 nucleotide sequence: TGTGCCAGCTACAGGGGTGGGGAGACCCAGTACTTC.

The chain couples TRBV27 to TRBJ2-7, with a possible D match to TRBD1 (5 bases). From germline, CDR1 is MNHEY and CDR2 SMNVEV (reference sequence). The CDR3 totals 14 residues. The V end lost 2 bases, the J end lost 2 bases, and 10 bases lay between the germline ends. The CDR3 protein is CASSLNGRAYEQYF. For the CDR3, the DNA is TGTGCCAGCAGTTTAAACGGCAGGGCCTACGAGCAGTACTTC.

This clone showed up just a few times. The chain couples TRBV4-2 to TRBJ1-1; 7 bases map to TRBD1. Germline loops: CDR1 LGHNA, CDR2 YNFKEQ. V lost 6 bases and J lost 7; bases outside the gene matches: 5. The length of the CDR3 is 12 residues. CDR3 protein: CASSLGTVEAFF. The CDR3 DNA follows: TGTGCCAGCAGTCTAGGGACAGTTGAAGCTTTCTTT.

The chain has TRBV11-2 and TRBJ1-2; D may be TRBD1 (5 bases). Germline CDR1 is SGHAT and CDR2 is FQNNGV. The CDR3 runs 13 residues. Deletions cut 1 base from V and 3 bases from J, with 6 bases between. CDR3 nucleotides: TGTGCCAGCAGCTTAGCACAGGACTATGGCTACACCTTC. Translating gives CASSLAQDYGYTF.

The J gene is TRBJ2-3, the V gene TRBV18, with D tentatively TRBD1 (6 bases). The CDR3 length is 17 residues. CDR1 and CDR2 from the germline V gene are KGHSH and LQKENI. V lost 2 bases and J lost 1, with 16 bases in between. CDR3 DNA sequence: TGTGCCAGCTCACCATTCCGGGGCCCAGGGGGCACAGATACGCAGTATTTT. This translates into CASSPFRGPGGTDTQYF.

The chain employs TRBV27 and TRBJ2-2, with a tentative D call TRBD1 (7 bases). The CDR3 length is 16 residues. The V gene's germline CDR1 is MNHEY and CDR2 SMNVEV (reference sequence). V was clipped by 5 bases and J by 4 bases, with 17 bases between them. CDR3 in DNA: TGTGCCAGCAGTAACAGACGACAGGGAGGCACCGGGGAGCTGTTTTTT. Its protein product is CASSNRRQGGTGELFF.

CDR3 sequence reads: CASSEPQRSSYNEQFF. In nucleotides, the CDR3 is TGCGCCAGCAGTGAACCTCAAAGGAGCTCCTACAATGAGCAGTTCTTC. The chain recombines TRBV10-2 with TRBJ2-1; D is undetermined. V dropped 3 bases and J dropped 0 bases, with 12 bases sitting between them. This CDR3 has 16 amino acids. Germline lookup yields CDR1 WSHSY and CDR2 SAAADI.

This chain uses TRBV5-6 with TRBJ1-6; D is unresolved. In germline, CDR1 is SGHDT, CDR2 YYEEEE. The CDR3 is 14 residues long. Trimming stripped 4 bases from V and 10 bases from J, with 15 bases between. CDR3 nucleotides: TGTGCCAGCAGCAGGAGGACCGGAGTATCACCCCTCCACTTT. This translates into CASSRRTGVSPLHF.

This chain links TRBV6-5 with TRBJ2-1; D not certain. Germline V gene lookup returns CDR1 MNHEY and CDR2 SVGAGI. The V end was cut by 0 bases, the J end by 7 bases, with 7 bases between. The CDR3 covers 13 residues. For the CDR3, the DNA is TGTGCCAGCAGTTACTCGGCCTTGAATGAGCAGTTCTTC. As protein: CASSYSALNEQFF.

V is TRBV9 and J is TRBJ2-1; weak D call: TRBD2 (5 bases). The length of the CDR3 is 15 residues. V was cut by 2 bases and J by 1 base, with 10 bases left in between. Germline V gene lookup returns CDR1 SGDLS and CDR2 YYNGEE. In nucleotides, the CDR3 is TGTGCCAGCAGCGTCGCCGGGGAGTCCTACAATGAGCAGTTCTTC. Protein product: CASSVAGESYNEQFF.

The chain is built from TRBV3-1 (or the pseudogene TRBV3-2) and TRBJ2-7, with 9 bases lining up with TRBD2. CDR1 is LGHDT, CDR2 YNNKEL, per germline (reference sequence). This CDR3 contains 14 residues. Losses at the gene ends were 4 bases for V and 4 bases for J; bases not matched to a gene: 5. DNA for the CDR3: TGTGCCAGCAGCCTCGGGACTAGCTCATACGAGCAGTACTTC. It specifies CASSLGTSSYEQYF.